This is a list of T cell receptor beta chains from one sample in a study of control samples from healthy donors and cancer patients. Clones were read by immunoSEQ multiplex PCR, and TCRdb kept only the in-frame ones, dropping some. The sample has 170,000 or so clones; 90% are singletons. The sequenced sample was blood. These receptors came from a woman in her fifties or sixties in good health. Each CDR3 is given with its conserved first and last residue. Fields, in order: clone size, V gene, J gene, D gene, CDR3 DNA, CDR3 protein. The D gene is left open where the match is weak. Size is stated for part of the rows, as once, few or many counts, or as a class when the clone is expanded.

NA,TRBV7-2,TRBJ2-5,NA,TGTGCCAGCAGCTTAAGGAGGGCAGTCGAGACCCAGTACTTC,CASSLRRAVETQYF
NA,TRBV27,TRBJ2-3,TRBD2,TGTGCCAGCAGTTTACAGGCTAGCGGGACCCACATGGATACGCAGTATTTT,CASSLQASGTHMDTQYF
NA,TRBV7-9,TRBJ2-3,TRBD2,TGTGCCAGCAGCTTACTGGCGGGAGGAAACACAGATACGCAGTATTTT,CASSLLAGGNTDTQYF
NA,TRBV28,TRBJ1-3,TRBD1,TGTGCCAGCAATTCGGGACAGGTTCACTCTGGAAACACCATATATTTT,CASNSGQVHSGNTIYF
few,TRBV5-4,TRBJ1-2,NA,TGTGCCAGCAGCTTGATAGGGGACGGCTATGGCTACACCTTC,CASSLIGDGYGYTF
NA,TRBV3-1/TRBV3-2,TRBJ2-1,NA,TGTGCCAGCAGCCAAGATGGTCTTTCCTACAATGAGCAGTTCTTC,CASSQDGLSYNEQFF
NA,TRBV2,TRBJ1-5,TRBD1,TGTGCCAGCAACGTGGCAGGGGGGGATCAGCCCCAGCATTTT,CASNVAGGDQPQHF
NA,TRBV11-3,TRBJ2-3,NA,TGTGCCAGCAGCGTAGGGAATTCCGCGGCAGATACGCAGTATTTT,CASSVGNSAADTQYF
NA,TRBV9,TRBJ2-1,TRBD2,TGTGCCAGCAGCGAGAGCGGGGGGCCCAGGGGTGAGCAGTTCTTC,CASSESGGPRGEQFF
NA,TRBV5-6,TRBJ1-3,TRBD1,TGTGCCAGCAGCTTGGGTCCAGGACAGGGGGAAGGAAACACCATATATTTT,CASSLGPGQGEGNTIYF
NA,TRBV3-1/TRBV3-2,TRBJ2-7,NA,TGTGCCAGCAGCGCGGCGGTGAGGTCGTACGAGCAGTACTTC,CASSAAVRSYEQYF
NA,TRBV7-9,TRBJ1-1,NA,TGTGCCAGCACCTCCCTTCAGAGCACTGAAGCTTTCTTT,CASTSLQSTEAFF
NA,TRBV5-1,TRBJ2-3,TRBD2,TGCGCCAGCAGCTCCCCCGCGGGAGGAGTCACAGATACGCAGTATTTT,CASSSPAGGVTDTQYF
NA,TRBV27,TRBJ1-6,NA,TGTGCCAGCACCCTGACAGCCAACTCCTATAATTCACCCCTCCACTTT,CASTLTANSYNSPLHF
NA,TRBV14,TRBJ1-2,TRBD1,TGTGCCTCCCACAGGGGACTTAACTATGGCTACACCTTC,CASHRGLNYGYTF
NA,TRBV7-2,TRBJ2-1,NA,TGTGCCAGCGGGAGGCCGCCTGTATATGAGCAGTTCTTC,CASGRPPVYEQFF
NA,TRBV27,TRBJ2-6,NA,TGTGCCAGCAGTAACTATGTGGGAGGGGCCAACGTCCTGACTTTC,CASSNYVGGANVLTF
NA,TRBV15,TRBJ1-5,NA,TGTGCCACCAGCAGATGGGGAGAGGGCAATCAGCCCCAGCATTTT,CATSRWGEGNQPQHF
NA,TRBV12-3/TRBV12-4,TRBJ1-2,TRBD1,TGTGCCAGCACCATTGACAGGGGACGCGGCGGCACCTTC,CASTIDRGRGGTF
once,TRBV5-1,TRBJ2-5,TRBD2,TGCGCCAGCAGCCCAGGGACTACCCAAGAGACCCAGTACTTC,CASSPGTTQETQYF
NA,TRBV6-5,TRBJ2-7,TRBD2,TGTGCCAGCAGCCTAGGACTAGCCTCCTACGAGCAGTACTTC,CASSLGLASYEQYF
NA,TRBV15,TRBJ1-3,NA,TGTGCCACCAGCAACCCCCGGGGATCTGGAAACACCATATATTTT,CATSNPRGSGNTIYF
NA,TRBV4-1,TRBJ2-2,TRBD1,TGCGCCAGCAGCCAAGGGGGACAGGGCTTTTTGGTGACCGGGGAGCTGTTTTTT,CASSQGGQGFLVTGELFF
NA,TRBV4-1,TRBJ1-3,NA,TGCGCCAGCAGCCAAGCGGCAGGGTCAACGCACTCTGGAAACACCATATATTTT,CASSQAAGSTHSGNTIYF
NA,TRBV7-3,TRBJ2-2,NA,TGTGCCAGCAGCTTCAGGGGGGCCGGGGAGCTGTTTTTT,CASSFRGAGELFF
NA,TRBV7-2,TRBJ2-7,NA,TGTGCCAGCAGCCCAGGCCTCCGAGGGAGCGAGCAGTACTTC,CASSPGLRGSEQYF
NA,TRBV24-1,TRBJ2-3,NA,TGTGCCACCAGTGAGCTGACAGGCCCTAGCACAGATACGCAGTATTTT,CATSELTGPSTDTQYF